This passage covers 17 T cell receptor beta chains from one sample sequenced in a study of blood T cell repertoires in COVID-19. Profiling relied on immunoSEQ multiplex PCR, and the TCRdb table lists in-frame clones only, not all of them. The table records 110,000 or so clones, 75% to 85% of them present only once. Sequences were obtained from peripheral blood. The source of these receptors is a human donor in a cohort sampled during active COVID-19.

The chain links TRBV28 to TRBJ2-3; the D gene is possibly TRBD2 (5 bases). The CDR3 contains 12 residues. Per the germline V gene, CDR1 is MDHEN and CDR2 is SYDVKM. V shed 3 bases and J shed 6 bases, with 7 bases lying between them. The chain's CDR3 is CASSFIADTQYF. CDR3 in DNA: TGTGCCAGCAGTTTTATAGCGGATACGCAGTATTTT.

CDR3 loop: CASSPSRGTDTQYF. CDR3 coding DNA: TGCGCCAGCAGCCCGAGCCGGGGCACAGATACGCAGTATTTT. The V gene is TRBV5-1, the J gene TRBJ2-3; the D is unclear. Germline values: CDR1 SGHRS, CDR2 YFSETQ. The V end lost 4 bases, the J end lost 1 base, and 10 bases lay between the germline ends. This CDR3 comprises 14 residues.

This chain connects TRBV5-1 to TRBJ1-6, with a possible D match to TRBD1 (6 bases). Germline lookup yields CDR1 SGHRS and CDR2 YFSETQ. The CDR3 loop spans 15 amino acids. V was clipped by 7 bases and J by 7 bases, with 18 bases between them. The CDR3 loop is CASSNLPGQNSPLHF. CDR3 in DNA: TGCGCCAGCTCCAATCTTCCGGGACAAAATTCACCCCTCCACTTT.

This clone has just one count. The chain employs TRBV18 and TRBJ2-5; D is ambiguous. Germline V CDR1 and CDR2: KGHSH, LQKENI. The CDR3 loop spans 15 amino acids. Between the trimmed V and J ends, which lost 3 bases and 4 bases, there was a span of 15 bases. CDR3 in amino acids: CASSPQPSTGETQYF. The CDR3 DNA reads TGTGCCAGCTCACCTCAACCTTCAACGGGAGAGACCCAGTACTTC.

The chain is built from TRBV1 and TRBJ2-1; the D call TRBD2 from the table was never checked on the DNA. TRBV1 is annotated as a pseudogene. CDR3 length: 15 residues. The CDR3 DNA follows: TGCACCAGCAGCCGCGGACTAGCGGGGGGCAATGAGCAGTTCTTC. This sequence encodes CTSSRGLAGGNEQFF.

The V gene is TRBV5-1, the J gene TRBJ2-4, with TRBD1 identical over 7 bases. CDR1 is SGHRS and CDR2 is YFSETQ in the germline V gene. V shed 0 bases, J shed 3 bases, and the junction held 3 bases outside the gene matches. The CDR3 loop spans 15 amino acids. The CDR3 DNA is TGCGCCAGCAGCTTGGGCGACAGGGACAAAAACATTCAGTACTTC. It encodes CASSLGDRDKNIQYF.

The chain recombines TRBV6-5 with TRBJ2-5; D remains unclear. The germline V gene encodes CDR1 MNHEY and CDR2 SVGAGI. Trimming removed 2 bases from V and 5 bases from J, with 3 bases in between. There are 11 residues in the CDR3. CDR3 in amino acids: CASSYEETQYF. In nucleotides, the CDR3 is TGTGCCAGCAGTTACGAGGAGACCCAGTACTTC.

The V and J genes are TRBV19 and TRBJ1-1; D not certain. Germline V gives CDR1 LNHDA, CDR2 SQIVND (reference sequence). The CDR3 consists of 13 residues. Trimming took 7 bases from V and 8 from J, leaving 17 bases between them. The CDR3 reads CASKARHTGEAFF. In DNA, the CDR3 is TGTGCCAGTAAGGCCAGGCACACGGGAGAAGCTTTCTTT.

The genes are TRBV3-1 (or the pseudogene TRBV3-2) and TRBJ2-7, with D possibly matching TRBD2 (5 bases). This CDR3 is built from 14 residues. Germline V gene lookup returns CDR1 LGHDT and CDR2 YNNKEL (reference sequence). V lost 1 base, J lost 6 bases, and 13 bases lay in between. CDR3 amino acids: CASSQGRLASEQYF. Written as DNA, the CDR3 is TGTGCCAGCAGCCAAGGGCGGCTAGCAAGCGAGCAGTACTTC.

The count of this clone is one. This chain joins TRBV7-2 and TRBJ2-5, with 10 nucleotides matching TRBD2. Germline loops: CDR1 SGHTA, CDR2 FQGNSA. J was trimmed by 6 bases and V by 5 bases; bases with no gene match: 6. The CDR3 loop spans 14 amino acids. The CDR3 loop reads CASSPGTSVKTQYF. The CDR3 bases are TGTGCCAGCAGCCCCGGGACTAGCGTGAAGACCCAGTACTTC.

This clone has only a few counts. This chain connects TRBV28 to TRBJ1-5; 7 positions agree with TRBD1. The CDR3 covers 15 residues. The V segment lost 6 bases and the J segment 0 bases; nucleotides outside the gene matches: 5. Per germline, CDR1 MDHEN and CDR2 SYDVKM. CDR3 bases: TGTGCCAGCAGGACAGGGCGGAATAGCAATCAGCCCCAGCATTTT. The encoded protein is CASRTGRNSNQPQHF. Together with reference TRBV28 and TRBJ1-5, the CDR3 gives the full variable domain: DVKVTQSSRYLVKRTGEKVFLECVQDMDHENMFWYRQDPGLGLRLIYFSYDVKMKEKGDIPEGYSVSREKKERFSLILESASTNQTSMYLCASRTGRNSNQPQHFGDGTRLSIL.

The V and J genes are TRBV6-5 and TRBJ2-1, with 7 positions matching TRBD2. The V segment lost 8 bases and the J segment 3 bases; nucleotides outside the gene matches: 7. CDR3 size: 14 residues. Germline V gene lookup returns CDR1 MNHEY and CDR2 SVGAGI. CDR3 in DNA: TGTGCCAGCCAAAGCGGGGTCCACTACAATGAGCAGTTCTTC. Translated: CASQSGVHYNEQFF.

The J gene is TRBJ2-3, the V gene TRBV21-1; the table's D call, TRBD2, has no DNA check behind it. TRBV21-1 is a documented pseudogene. CDR3 length: 18 residues. DNA for the CDR3: TGTGCCAGCAGCAAAGTCCCTAGCGGGACTTACCCCGTAAATACGCAGTATTTT. Protein product: CASSKVPSGTYPVNTQYF.

V usage is TRBV10-3 and J usage is TRBJ2-7, with 11 bases aligning to TRBD2. The CDR3 contains 17 residues. The V gene's germline CDR1 is ENHRY and CDR2 SYGVKD. CDR3 loop: CSPSPSPSGGLCHEQYF. The CDR3 nucleotides are TGTTCACCATCCCCCTCGCCTAGCGGGGGGCTCTGCCACGAGCAGTACTTC.

The V gene is TRBV6-5, the J gene TRBJ2-1; tentative D call: TRBD1 (6 bases). Trimming removed 7 bases at V and 0 bases at J, with 13 bases between. The germline CDR1 and CDR2 sequences are MNHEY and SVGAGI. This CDR3 is 15 amino acids long. The CDR3 DNA reads as TGTGCCAGCAATCCTAAGGGGGTCTCCTACAATGAGCAGTTCTTC. Protein sequence: CASNPKGVSYNEQFF.

This clone was observed a handful of times. This chain links TRBV6-5 with TRBJ2-4; 8 bases agree with TRBD1. With V trimmed by 4 bases and J by 9 bases, 14 bases remained unmatched. The V gene's germline CDR1 is MNHEY and CDR2 SVGAGI. This CDR3 contains 16 residues. The CDR3 DNA is TGTGCCAGCAGTTCGACACCAGGGGGCGCTACTGGCATTCAGTACTTC. Encoded protein: CASSSTPGGATGIQYF.

V gene TRBV9 combines with J gene TRBJ2-1, with D perhaps TRBD2 (5 bases). The CDR3 has 15 residues. Per the germline V gene, CDR1 is SGDLS and CDR2 is YYNGEE. V was pared by 0 bases and J by 2 bases, with 9 bases between. CDR3 loop: CASSVEREPYNEQFF. Here the CDR3 DNA reads TGTGCCAGCAGCGTAGAGAGGGAACCCTACAATGAGCAGTTCTTC.